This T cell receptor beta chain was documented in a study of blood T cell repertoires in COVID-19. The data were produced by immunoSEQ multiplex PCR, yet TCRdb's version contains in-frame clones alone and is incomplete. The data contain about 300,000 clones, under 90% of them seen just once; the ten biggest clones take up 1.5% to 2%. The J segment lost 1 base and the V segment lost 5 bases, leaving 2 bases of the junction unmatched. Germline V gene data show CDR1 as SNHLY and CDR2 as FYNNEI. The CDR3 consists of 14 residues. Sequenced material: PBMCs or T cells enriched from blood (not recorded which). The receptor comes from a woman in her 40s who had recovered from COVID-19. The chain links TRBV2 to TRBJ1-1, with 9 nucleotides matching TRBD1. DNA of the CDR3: TGTGCCAGCAGTATGACAGGGGGGAACACTGAAGCTTTCTTT. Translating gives CASSMTGGNTEAFF.